This T cell receptor (beta chain) was captured in a study of blood T cell repertoires in COVID-19. Study overall: The United States, Italy and Spain were the sources of the acute and convalescent COVID-19 samples.

The age range of participants was about 18 to 95 years, with residence in about two dozen US areas. The study assigned cohorts using participant-reported clinical history. Only one count was recorded for this clone. Generated by immunoSEQ multiplex PCR, the TCRdb table keeps only in-frame clones and is missing some. Of a few hundred thousand clones listed, less than 90% are singletons. Sequencing used PBMCs or T cells enriched from blood (not recorded which). This clonotype originated in a woman aged 55-70 years who had recovered from COVID-19.

The CDR3 spells CASSSGVTTGELFF. The CDR3 bases are TGTGCCAGCAGCTCAGGGGTTACCACCGGGGAGCTGTTTTTT. The chain carries TRBV11-2 and TRBJ2-2; tentatively, D is TRBD1 (6 bases). The CDR3 has 14 amino acids. Germline V lookup: CDR1 SGHAT, CDR2 FQNNGV. V was trimmed by 4 bases and J by 4 bases, leaving 10 bases between them.